The TCR beta chain described here comes from a study of breast tumors, draining lymph nodes, adjacent tissues. The study's findings and limits: Compared with basal-like, luminal-like tumors shared significantly more repertoire with nontumor tissue. Most tumor T cells seemingly derive from lymph node, then expand in tumor. Tumors had less TCR diversity than lymph nodes, more than nontumor tissue.

TCRdb reanalysed the multiplex PCR reads using MiXCR and keeps one entry per CDR3 protein. The sample lists over 150,000 distinct CDR3 sequences, approximately 33% occurring once. Breast cancer patients provided tissue from their axillary draining lymph nodes. The CDR3 extends over 14 amino acids. Germline V lookup: CDR1 SGHRS, CDR2 YFSETQ. The V and J ends lost 4 bases and 4 bases respectively, with 14 bases between them. This clonotype was recorded at least ten times. The antigen remains undetermined. This chain uses TRBV5-1 with TRBJ2-5; D call uncertain. The receptor was isolated from a female donor with breast cancer. Some clones in this sample may be carry-over from other donors' samples. The material sequenced was axillary lymph node tissue. CDR3 bases: TGCGCCAGCAGCCAATCACGAGGTTCAGAGACCCAGTACTTC. This gives the protein CASSQSRGSETQYF.